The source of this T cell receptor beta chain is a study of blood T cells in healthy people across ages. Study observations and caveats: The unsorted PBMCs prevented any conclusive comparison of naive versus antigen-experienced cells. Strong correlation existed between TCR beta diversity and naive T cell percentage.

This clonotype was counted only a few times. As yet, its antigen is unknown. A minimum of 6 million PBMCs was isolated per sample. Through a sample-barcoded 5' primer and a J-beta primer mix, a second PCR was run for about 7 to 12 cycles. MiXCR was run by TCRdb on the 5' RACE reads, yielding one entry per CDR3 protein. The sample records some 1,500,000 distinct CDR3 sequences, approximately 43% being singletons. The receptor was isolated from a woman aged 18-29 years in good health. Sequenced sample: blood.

CDR3 residues: CASSVRLPNEQYF. CDR3 in DNA: TGTGCCAGCAGCGTAAGACTTCCTAATGAGCAGTACTTC. This chain uses TRBV11-2 with TRBJ2-5; D remains unclear. The V and J ends lost 5 bases and 11 bases respectively, with 18 bases between them. From germline, CDR1 is SGHAT and CDR2 FQNNGV. The CDR3 has 13 residues.